This T cell receptor beta chain was retrieved from a study of cytomegalovirus exposure and HLA in healthy donors. For the study at large: Earlier, almost 120 million unique TCR beta sequences were recovered from around 180 million T cells by an analysis. Study results and caveats: Available immune exposure information was restricted to CMV serostatus only. Per published accounts, TCR beta sequences correctly predicted the HLA-A and HLA-B alleles of most subjects.

Per germline, CDR1 SGHRS and CDR2 YFSETQ. Germline trimming cut 4 bases from V and 0 bases from J; bases unmatched to any gene: 5. This CDR3 has 17 residues. Points on this clone: What it recognizes is unknown.

A multiplex PCR was run with 60 Vbeta primers and 13 Jbeta primers. Assay used: immunoSEQ multiplex PCR; TCRdb lists only in-frame clones, some missing. The table lists roughly 130,000 clones, approximately 84% of them singletons. This receptor was obtained from a woman aged 35 to 49 in good health and CMV-seronegative. Sequenced sample: PBMCs. The chain employs TRBV5-1 and TRBJ2-1; 12 bases align to TRBD2. CDR3 protein: CASSGGLAGSSYNEQFF. In DNA, the CDR3 is TGCGCCAGCAGCGGAGGACTAGCGGGAAGCTCCTACAATGAGCAGTTCTTC.